Listed below are T cell receptor beta chains from one sample, sequenced in a study of CD8 T cells in Susac syndrome. TCRdb called the immunoSEQ multiplex PCR reads again in MiXCR, with one record for every CDR3 protein. This table holds about 250,000 distinct CDR3 sequences, just under 95% found once. The sample comprised CD4+ T cells from PBMCs. These receptors were obtained from a human donor with multiple sclerosis. The CDR3 runs from the conserved cysteine through the conserved F or W.

j_gene | v_gene | CDR3aa
TRBJ2-6 | TRBV30 | CAWGDRTYSGANVLTF
TRBJ2-5 | TRBV28 | CASSWVETQYF
TRBJ2-5 | TRBV7-8 | CASRPGGPRETQYF
TRBJ2-7 | TRBV13 | CASSRLAGYEQYF
TRBJ1-4 | TRBV11-2 | CASSSPNEKLFF
TRBJ1-3 | TRBV9 | CASSVASGEGFAGNTIYF
TRBJ2-1 | TRBV2 | CASSLRTSGSDEQFF
TRBJ2-1 | TRBV15 | CATSRVRADGSVRFF
TRBJ2-1 | TRBV5-1 | CASSFGTPSYNEQFF
TRBJ2-7 | TRBV10-3 | CAISGTDASYEQYF
TRBJ1-5 | TRBV18 | CASSPSGGNQPQHF
TRBJ1-2 | TRBV7-2 | CASSWDGGYGYTF
TRBJ2-3 | TRBV29-1 | CSAELHNTQYF
TRBJ1-6 | TRBV9 | CASSVATDRGIPLHF
TRBJ2-3 | TRBV11-2 | CASSSEVGLAFQLDTQYF
TRBJ2-5 | TRBV6-2/TRBV6-3 | CAAGGIGRETQYF
TRBJ2-7 | TRBV7-2 | CASTGDYEQYF
TRBJ1-2 | TRBV7-9 | CASRPSGGPGDGYTF
TRBJ2-3 | TRBV5-1 | CASSPASGIGADTQYF
TRBJ2-2 | TRBV24-1 | CATSGTGAPGELFF
TRBJ2-1 | TRBV30 | CALGLAGGTLPPSYNEQFF
TRBJ2-3 | TRBV5-4 | CASSRERGADTQYF
TRBJ1-5 | TRBV29-1 | CSARSGRNQPQHF
TRBJ2-5 | TRBV2 | CAGMLAGETQYF
TRBJ1-1 | TRBV20-1 | CSATGGRGAEAFF